These 9 T cell receptor beta chains came from one sample sequenced in a study of OX40 agonist ivuxolimab in advanced cancers. Using immunoSEQ multiplex PCR, the repertoire was profiled, and TCRdb retains in-frame clones only, with some absent. The sample consists of around 40,000 clones, less than 90% of them appearing once. The starting material was CD4+ or CD8+ T cells sorted from blood, obtained in a trial of the OX40 agonist ivuxolimab. The receptors were sampled from an adult with an advanced solid tumor such as melanoma, head and neck, liver or kidney cancer.

The CDR3 nucleotides are TGTGCCAGCAGCTTGGAAGGGTATGAAGCTTTCTTT. Its protein is CASSLEGYEAFF. The chain is built from TRBV5-4 and TRBJ1-1; no clear D. CDR3 length: 12 residues. Per germline, CDR1 SGHNT and CDR2 YYREEE (reference sequence). The V end was cut by 0 bases, the J end by 7 bases, with 7 bases between.

V and J are TRBV6-4 and TRBJ2-7; TRBD2 agrees at 7 bases. Germline lookup yields CDR1 MRHNA and CDR2 SNTAGT. The CDR3 spans 11 residues. The trim removed 8 bases at V and 2 bases at J, leaving 0 bases unmatched. The DNA of the CDR3 is TGTGCCAGCGCGGGGGCCTACGAGCAGTACTTC. This translates into CASAGAYEQYF.

This clone was detected a few times. The gene calls are TRBV7-9 and TRBJ2-3; the D is unclear. CDR3 length: 14 residues. Trimming pared 4 bases from V and 3 bases from J, leaving 11 bases between. The germline CDR1 and CDR2 sequences are SEHNR and FQNEAQ (reference sequence). CDR3 DNA: TGTGCCAGCAGCTCCCCCGACGGGACAGATACGCAGTATTTT. This sequence encodes CASSSPDGTDTQYF.

The chain couples TRBV5-4 to TRBJ2-7; 7 positions match TRBD2. J lost 3 bases, V lost 1 base, and 7 bases had no gene match. CDR3 length: 15 amino acids. Germline V gene data show CDR1 as SGHNT and CDR2 as YYREEE (reference sequence). CDR3 bases: TGTGCCAGCAGCTTGAACCCTAGCGGTGACTACGAGCAGTACTTC. Translated: CASSLNPSGDYEQYF.

V is TRBV6-5 and J is TRBJ2-3; no clear D gene. With 6 bases removed from V and 6 bases from J, the gap between germline ends came to 13 bases. The CDR3 sequence is 13 residues long. The germline CDR1 and CDR2 sequences are MNHEY and SVGAGI. CDR3 sequence: CASSPGPPDTQYF. The DNA for the CDR3 is TGTGCCAGCAGCCCCGGACCGCCCGATACGCAGTATTTT.

The count of this clone is one. For the CDR3, the DNA is TGTGCCAGTGCCCCGGCCCAGGGCACTGAAGCTTTCTTT. It specifies CASAPAQGTEAFF. The chain uses TRBV19 and TRBJ1-1; possible D gene TRBD1, 5 bases. The CDR3 sequence is 13 residues long. Germline lookup yields CDR1 LNHDA and CDR2 SQIVND (reference sequence). Trimming stripped 8 bases from V and 4 bases from J, with 14 bases between.

As concerns this clone: Relative to the germline gene, one junction end is altered; a read error may explain this. This chain links TRBV2 with TRBJ2-7; no definite D call. Germline V CDR1 and CDR2: SNHLY, FYNNEI. The CDR3 sequence is 12 residues long. The CDR3 protein is CASSADLSQRIF. The CDR3 DNA is TGTGCCAGCAGCGCGGACCTGTCTCAACGCATTTTC.

The chain links TRBV19 to TRBJ1-2; 7 bases are a match to TRBD1. The CDR3 has 18 residues. Germline trimming cut 7 bases from V and 8 bases from J; bases unmatched to any gene: 25. Germline assignment: CDR1 LNHDA and CDR2 SQIVND (reference sequence). CDR3 protein: CASTLTGTAGRRRGGYTF. Here the CDR3 DNA reads TGTGCCAGTACCCTAACCGGGACAGCTGGCCGCCGGAGAGGCGGCTACACCTTC.

V is TRBV7-3 and J is TRBJ2-2; 10 positions agree with TRBD1. The CDR3 loop spans 15 amino acids. The ends lost 2 bases at V and 7 bases at J; junction bases unmatched: 4. Germline CDR1 SGHTA, CDR2 FQGTGA. CDR3 nucleotides: TGTGCCAGCAGCTTACGACAGGGGGCGGTCGGGGAGCTGTTTTTT. Translated: CASSLRQGAVGELFF.